The present entry profiles one T cell receptor beta chain with its context. The antigen is unknown. This specimen comes from a study of T cells in localized non-small cell lung cancer. Study conclusions and caveats: In adjacent lung appeared a median around 62 of the top 100 tumor clones.

Trimming took off 4 bases at V and 0 bases at J, with 22 bases between the two ends. Germline V gene data show CDR1 as SGHTA and CDR2 as FQGNSA. The length of the CDR3 is 18 residues. The table came from immunoSEQ multiplex PCR; TCRdb's copy has only in-frame clones and leaves some out. The sample records 70,000 to 90,000 clones, 65% to 85% being singletons. The rearrangement uses TRBV7-2 and TRBJ2-7; D might be TRBD2 (5 bases). The sequenced sample was peripheral blood, obtained before any cancer treatment. This clonotype was sampled from a female donor over 55 with stage I lung adenocarcinoma. CDR3 DNA: TGTGCCAGCAGCTCAGAAGCGGAGCCCCTCTTGAGCTCCTACGAGCAGTACTTC. Amino acids: CASSSEAEPLLSSYEQYF.